The entry below describes one TCR beta chain. Its antigen is not known. The data belong to a study of shared clonotypes between healthy human individuals. Only in-frame clones appear in the TCRdb table, and some are missing; sequencing was by immunoSEQ multiplex PCR. Here the sample spans about 820,000 clones, 80% to 95% being singletons. Overall study findings and caveats: Approximately 4.6% of naive CD4 clonotypes were shared across four donors.

Germline V CDR1 and CDR2: SQVTM, ANQGSEA. The CDR3 has 13 residues. The ends lost 6 bases at V and 3 bases at J; junction bases unmatched: 3. Naive CD8 populations comprised CD45RO-negative cells positively selected for CCR7, excluding terminally differentiated effector memory CD45RA+ cells. Sequencing was performed on naive CD8+ T cells sorted from blood. The chain joins TRBV29-1 to TRBJ1-4; 8 positions agree with TRBD1. This sequence originates from a man aged 25 to 40 in good health. CDR3 residues: CSVPTGANEKLFF. The CDR3 DNA reads TGCAGCGTCCCGACAGGGGCTAATGAAAAACTGTTTTTT. The full variable domain, in which reference TRBV29-1 and TRBJ1-4 provide the parts outside the CDR3, is SAVISQKPSRDICQRGTSLTIQCQVDSQVTMMFWYRQQPGQSLTLIATANQGSEATYESGFVIDKFPISRPNLTFSTLTVSNMSPEDSSIYLCSVPTGANEKLFFGSGTQLSVL.